These 9 T cell receptor beta chains were sequenced from one sample in a study of technical replicates of blood from a few donors. Repertoires were generated with immunoSEQ multiplex PCR, while TCRdb's copy carries only in-frame clones and drops some. The data show more than 65,000 clones, nearly 96% seen once. Material: T cells isolated from PBMCs. The receptors come from a human donor in good health.

The rearrangement joins TRBV7-9 to TRBJ1-1; no clear D. CDR3 length: 12 residues. The V gene lost 3 bases and the J gene lost 5 bases, with 7 bases spanning the gap. Per germline, CDR1 SEHNR and CDR2 FQNEAQ (reference sequence). The CDR3 DNA is TGTGCCAGCAGCTTGTCGGGGACTGAAGCTTTCTTT. Translation: CASSLSGTEAFF.

V gene TRBV7-2 combines with J gene TRBJ1-2, with D possibly TRBD1 on 5 matching bases. Trimming took off 3 bases at V and 4 bases at J, with 21 bases between the two ends. Germline-derived CDR1 and CDR2 are SGHTA and FQGNSA. The CDR3 length is 17 residues. CDR3 in DNA: TGTGCCAGCAGCTTGGGAACAGGCCAAGGAGGGATCTATGGCTACACCTTC. Translation gives CASSLGTGQGGIYGYTF.

The chain couples TRBV10-3 to TRBJ2-1; 7 positions agree with TRBD2. CDR1 is ENHRY and CDR2 is SYGVKD in the germline V gene. Germline trimming cut 3 bases from V and 2 bases from J; bases unmatched to any gene: 7. The CDR3 loop spans 16 amino acids. The DNA for the CDR3 is TGTGCCATCAGTGACCTCAGTCTAGCGGCCTACAATGAGCAGTTCTTC. It codes for CAISDLSLAAYNEQFF.

This chain connects TRBV2 to TRBJ2-3; 13 bases are a match to TRBD2. This CDR3 has 14 residues. V gave up 4 bases and J gave up 7 bases; unmatched junction bases: 2. The germline gives CDR1 SNHLY, CDR2 FYNNEI. This CDR3 reads CASSGTSGSNTQYF. The CDR3 DNA reads TGTGCCAGCAGTGGGACTAGCGGGAGTAATACGCAGTATTTT.

The chain carries TRBV4-3 and TRBJ2-1; tentatively, D is TRBD2 (6 bases). Germline V gene lookup returns CDR1 LGHNA and CDR2 YSLEER. Deletions cut 1 base from V and 4 bases from J, with 11 bases between. The CDR3 extends over 15 amino acids. CDR3 nucleotides: TGCGCCAGCAGCCAAGCGGGAGCATCTTACAATGAGCAGTTCTTC. Amino acids: CASSQAGASYNEQFF.

The J gene is TRBJ1-2, the V gene TRBV2, with TRBD1 identical over 11 bases. The CDR3 runs 13 residues. Per the germline V gene, CDR1 is SNHLY and CDR2 is FYNNEI. V gave up 6 bases and J gave up 8 bases; unmatched junction bases: 5. CDR3 in amino acids: CASRRTGGDGYTF. In nucleotides, the CDR3 is TGTGCCAGCAGGAGGACAGGGGGCGACGGCTACACCTTC.

The V call is TRBV7-2, the J call TRBJ2-1, with 10 bases matching TRBD2. There are 15 residues in the CDR3. The germline V gene has CDR1 SGHTA and CDR2 FQGNSA. Unmatched junction bases numbered 6, after V lost 5 bases and J lost 5 bases. The CDR3 here is CASSRSGRVDNEQFF. CDR3 in DNA: TGTGCCAGCAGCAGGAGCGGGAGGGTTGACAATGAGCAGTTCTTC.

This rearrangement joins TRBV30 to TRBJ2-7; 7 bases agree with TRBD2. V was clipped by 4 bases and J by 4 bases; unmatched bases: 13. Germline CDR1 GTSNPN, CDR2 SVGIG (reference sequence). CDR3 size: 15 residues. In nucleotides, the CDR3 is TGTGCCTGGACAACAGGTCTGGCTAGCGGTTACGAGCAGTACTTC. Protein product: CAWTTGLASGYEQYF. The full variable domain, completed using reference TRBV30 and TRBJ2-7, is SQTIHQWPATLVQPVGSPLSLECTVEGTSNPNLYWYRQAAGRGLQLLFYSVGIGQISSEVPQNLSASRPQDRQFILSSKKLLLSDSGFYLCAWTTGLASGYEQYFGPGTRLTVT.

The V and J genes are TRBV11-2 and TRBJ2-5; TRBD1 might be the D (5 bases). Trimming took 3 bases from V and 5 from J, leaving 10 bases between them. The CDR3 extends over 13 amino acids. CDR1 and CDR2 from the germline V gene are SGHAT and FQNNGV. The CDR3 DNA is TGTGCCAGCAGCTTGCAGGGTGAGGAGACCCAGTACTTC. Its translation is CASSLQGEETQYF. Supplemented by reference TRBV11-2 and TRBJ2-5, the full variable domain reads EAGVAQSPRYKIIEKRQSVAFWCNPISGHATLYWYQQILGQGPKLLIQFQNNGVVDDSQLPKDRFSAERLKGVDSTLKIQPAKLEDSAVYLCASSLQGEETQYFGPGTRLLVL.